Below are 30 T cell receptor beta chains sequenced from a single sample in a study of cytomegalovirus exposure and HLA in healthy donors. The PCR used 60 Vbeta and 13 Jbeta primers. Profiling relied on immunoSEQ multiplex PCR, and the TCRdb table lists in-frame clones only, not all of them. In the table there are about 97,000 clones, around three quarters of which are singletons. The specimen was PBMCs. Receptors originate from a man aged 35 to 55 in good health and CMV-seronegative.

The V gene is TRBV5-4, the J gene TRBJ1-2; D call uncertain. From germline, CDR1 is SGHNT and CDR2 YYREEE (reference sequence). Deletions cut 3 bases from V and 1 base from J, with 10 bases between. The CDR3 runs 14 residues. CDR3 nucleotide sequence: TGTGCCAGCAGCTCCGGACTGATTAACTATGGCTACACCTTC. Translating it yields CASSSGLINYGYTF.

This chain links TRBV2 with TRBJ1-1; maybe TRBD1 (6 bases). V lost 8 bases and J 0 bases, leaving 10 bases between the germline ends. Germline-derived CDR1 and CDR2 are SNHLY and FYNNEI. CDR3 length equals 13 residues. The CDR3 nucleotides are TGTGCCAGCCGACAGGCAATGAACACTGAAGCTTTCTTT. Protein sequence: CASRQAMNTEAFF.

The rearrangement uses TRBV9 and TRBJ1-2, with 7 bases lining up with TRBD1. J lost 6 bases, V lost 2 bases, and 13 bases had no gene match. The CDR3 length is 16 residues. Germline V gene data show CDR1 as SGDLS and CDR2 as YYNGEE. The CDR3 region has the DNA TGTGCCAGCAGCGTGACTACAGGGGAGAAAGGTCATGGCTACACCTTC. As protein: CASSVTTGEKGHGYTF.

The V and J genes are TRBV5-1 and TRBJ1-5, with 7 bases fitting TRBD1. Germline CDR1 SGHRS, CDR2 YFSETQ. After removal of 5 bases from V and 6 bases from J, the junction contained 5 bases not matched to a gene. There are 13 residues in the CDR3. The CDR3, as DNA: TGCGCCAGCAGTACAGGGGATAGTCAGCCCCAGCATTTT. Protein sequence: CASSTGDSQPQHF.

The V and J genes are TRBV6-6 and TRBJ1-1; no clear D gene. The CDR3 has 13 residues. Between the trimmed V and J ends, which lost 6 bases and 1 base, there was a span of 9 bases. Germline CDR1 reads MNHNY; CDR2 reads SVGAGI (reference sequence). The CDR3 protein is CASRRDSNTEAFF. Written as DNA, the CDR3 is TGTGCCAGCAGGCGAGATTCGAACACTGAAGCTTTCTTT.

CDR3: CASSDGAGETDTQYF. The CDR3 nucleotides read TGCGCCAGCAGTGACGGAGCGGGGGAAACAGATACGCAGTATTTT. The chain employs TRBV10-1 and TRBJ2-3, with TRBD2 matching over 8 bases. Germline CDR1 is WNHNN and CDR2 is SYGVQD (reference sequence). V dropped 3 bases and J dropped 3; count of bases not matched to a gene: 5. This CDR3 comprises 15 residues.

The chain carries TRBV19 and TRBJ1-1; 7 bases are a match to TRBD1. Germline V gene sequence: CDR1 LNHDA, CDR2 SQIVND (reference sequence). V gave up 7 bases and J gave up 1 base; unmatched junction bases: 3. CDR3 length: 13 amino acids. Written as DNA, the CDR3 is TGTGCCAGTAAATGGGACAGGAACACTGAAGCTTTCTTT. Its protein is CASKWDRNTEAFF.

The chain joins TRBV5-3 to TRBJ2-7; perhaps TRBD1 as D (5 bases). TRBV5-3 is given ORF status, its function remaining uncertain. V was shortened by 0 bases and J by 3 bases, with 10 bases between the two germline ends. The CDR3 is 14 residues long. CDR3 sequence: CARSLARQGYEQYV. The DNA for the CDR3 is TGTGCCAGAAGCTTGGCTCGGCAGGGCTACGAGCAGTACGTC.

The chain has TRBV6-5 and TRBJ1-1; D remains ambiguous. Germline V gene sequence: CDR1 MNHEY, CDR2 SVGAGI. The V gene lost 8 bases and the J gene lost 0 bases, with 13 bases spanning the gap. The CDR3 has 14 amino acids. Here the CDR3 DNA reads TGTGCCAGCCTATCTCGGTTGGTGAACACTGAAGCTTTCTTT. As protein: CASLSRLVNTEAFF.

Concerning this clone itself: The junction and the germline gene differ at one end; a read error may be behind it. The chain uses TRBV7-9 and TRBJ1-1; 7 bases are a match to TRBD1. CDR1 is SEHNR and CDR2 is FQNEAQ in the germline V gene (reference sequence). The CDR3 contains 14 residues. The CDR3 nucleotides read TGTTCCAGCAGCTTGAATCAGGGGGTAGGTGAAGCTTTCTTT. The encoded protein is CSSSLNQGVGEAFF.

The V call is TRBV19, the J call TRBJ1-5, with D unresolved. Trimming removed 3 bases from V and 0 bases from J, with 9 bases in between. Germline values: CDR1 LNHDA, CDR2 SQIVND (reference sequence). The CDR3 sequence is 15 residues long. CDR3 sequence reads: CASSMLLDSNQPQHF. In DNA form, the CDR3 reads TGTGCCAGTAGTATGCTTTTAGATAGCAATCAGCCCCAGCATTTT.

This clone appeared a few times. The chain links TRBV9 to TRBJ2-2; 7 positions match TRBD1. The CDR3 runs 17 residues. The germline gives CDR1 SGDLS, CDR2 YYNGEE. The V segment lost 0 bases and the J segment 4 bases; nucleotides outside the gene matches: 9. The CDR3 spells CASSVGTGTVPTGELFF. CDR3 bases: TGTGCCAGCAGCGTAGGGACTGGGACAGTCCCCACCGGGGAGCTGTTTTTT.

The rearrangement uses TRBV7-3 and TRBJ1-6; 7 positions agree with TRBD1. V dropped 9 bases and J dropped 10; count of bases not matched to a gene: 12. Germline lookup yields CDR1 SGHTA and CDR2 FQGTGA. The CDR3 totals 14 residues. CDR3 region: CARFYRGKGSPLHF. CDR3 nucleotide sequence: TGTGCCAGATTCTACAGGGGAAAGGGCTCACCCCTCCACTTT.

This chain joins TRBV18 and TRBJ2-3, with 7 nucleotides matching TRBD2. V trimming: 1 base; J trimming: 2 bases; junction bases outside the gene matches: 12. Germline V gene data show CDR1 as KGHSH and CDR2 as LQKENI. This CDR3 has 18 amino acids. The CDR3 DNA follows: TGTGCCAGCTCACCACGGAGATACCGGGGGGAATTCACAGATACGCAGTATTTT. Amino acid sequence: CASSPRRYRGEFTDTQYF.

The CDR3 loop is CASSYERNYEAFF. The CDR3 DNA is TGTGCCAGCAGTTACGAACGTAACTATGAAGCTTTCTTT. V is TRBV6-5 and J is TRBJ1-1; D uncertain. CDR3 length: 13 residues. The V and J ends lost 2 bases and 7 bases respectively, with 11 bases between them. Germline V gene sequence: CDR1 MNHEY, CDR2 SVGAGI.

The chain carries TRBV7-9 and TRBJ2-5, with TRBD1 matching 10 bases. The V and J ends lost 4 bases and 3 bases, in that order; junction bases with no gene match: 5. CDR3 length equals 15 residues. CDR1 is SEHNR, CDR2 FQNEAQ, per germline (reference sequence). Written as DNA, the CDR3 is TGTGCCAGCAGCTCGGGACAGGGGAAAAAAGAGACCCAGTACTTC. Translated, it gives CASSSGQGKKETQYF.

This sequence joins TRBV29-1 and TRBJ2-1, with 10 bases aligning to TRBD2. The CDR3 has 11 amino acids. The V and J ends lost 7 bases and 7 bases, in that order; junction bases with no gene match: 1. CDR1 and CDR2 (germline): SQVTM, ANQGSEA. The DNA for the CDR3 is TGCAGCGGGGGACTAGCGAATGAGCAGTTCTTC. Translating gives CSGGLANEQFF.

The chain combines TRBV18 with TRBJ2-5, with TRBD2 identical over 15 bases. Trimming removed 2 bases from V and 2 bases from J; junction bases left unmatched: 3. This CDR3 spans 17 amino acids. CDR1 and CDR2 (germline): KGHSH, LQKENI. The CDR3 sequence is CASSPVGLAGGQETQYF. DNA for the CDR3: TGTGCCAGCTCACCAGTCGGACTAGCGGGGGGGCAAGAGACCCAGTACTTC.

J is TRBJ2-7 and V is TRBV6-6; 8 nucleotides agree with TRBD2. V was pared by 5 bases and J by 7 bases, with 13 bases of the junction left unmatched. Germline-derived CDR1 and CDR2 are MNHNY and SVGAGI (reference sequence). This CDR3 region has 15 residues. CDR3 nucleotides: TGTGCCAGCAGTCCCGGGGGTAGCGGGGCGAAAGAGCAGTACTTC. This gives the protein CASSPGGSGAKEQYF.

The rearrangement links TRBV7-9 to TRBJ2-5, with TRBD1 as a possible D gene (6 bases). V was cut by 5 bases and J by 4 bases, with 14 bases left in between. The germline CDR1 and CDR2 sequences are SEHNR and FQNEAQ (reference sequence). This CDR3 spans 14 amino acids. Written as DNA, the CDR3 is TGTGCCAGCAGCCGCAGGGGAAACCCAGAGACCCAGTACTTC. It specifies CASSRRGNPETQYF.

The CDR3 DNA is TGTGCTAGCAGCCAAGAGAGACAGGTGTCCTCCCGCGTC. The encoded protein is CASSQERQVSSRV. V gene TRBV7-7 combines with J gene TRBJ2-7; maybe TRBD1 (6 bases). CDR1 is SSHAT, CDR2 FNYEAQ, per germline (reference sequence). The CDR3 sequence is 13 residues long.

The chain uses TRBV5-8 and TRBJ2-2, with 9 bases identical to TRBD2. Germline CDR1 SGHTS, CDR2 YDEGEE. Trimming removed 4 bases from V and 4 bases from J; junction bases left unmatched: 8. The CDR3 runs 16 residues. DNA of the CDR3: TGTGCCAGCAGCATCAGCGGGGGGCCGGGCACCGGGGAGCTGTTTTTT. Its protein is CASSISGGPGTGELFF.

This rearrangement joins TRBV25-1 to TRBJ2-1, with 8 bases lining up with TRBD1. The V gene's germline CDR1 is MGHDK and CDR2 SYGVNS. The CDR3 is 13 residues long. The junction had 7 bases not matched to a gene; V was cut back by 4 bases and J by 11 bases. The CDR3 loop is CASSVQTGDKQFF. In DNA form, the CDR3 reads TGTGCCAGCAGTGTCCAGACAGGGGATAAGCAGTTCTTC.

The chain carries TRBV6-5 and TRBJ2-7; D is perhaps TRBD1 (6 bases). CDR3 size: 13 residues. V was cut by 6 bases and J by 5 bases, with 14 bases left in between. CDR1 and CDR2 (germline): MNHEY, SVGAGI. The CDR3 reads CASRPNRVHEQYV. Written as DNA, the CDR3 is TGTGCCAGCAGGCCAAACAGGGTCCACGAGCAGTACGTC.

CDR3 nucleotide sequence: TGTGCCAGCAGTTTTACAGGGAATTCACCCCTCCACTTT. This translates into CASSFTGNSPLHF. The chain joins TRBV27 to TRBJ1-6, with D possibly being TRBD1 (6 bases). Germline values: CDR1 MNHEY, CDR2 SMNVEV (reference sequence). V lost 3 bases to trimming and J lost 7 bases, with 7 bases between them. This CDR3 comprises 13 residues.

The CDR3 loop is CASSLAADTEAFF. The DNA of the CDR3 is TGTGCCAGCAGCCTGGCCGCGGACACTGAAGCTTTCTTT. The rearrangement joins TRBV13 to TRBJ1-1, with unresolved D. CDR1 and CDR2 (germline): PRHDT, FYEKMQ (reference sequence). This CDR3 is built from 13 residues. The ends were cut back, 5 bases at V and 3 bases at J, with 10 bases in the middle.

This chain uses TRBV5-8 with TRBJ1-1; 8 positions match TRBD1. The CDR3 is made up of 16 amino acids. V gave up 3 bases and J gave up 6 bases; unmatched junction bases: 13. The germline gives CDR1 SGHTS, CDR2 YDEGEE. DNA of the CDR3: TGTGCCAGCAGCTCATCTAGACAGGGGAGGTACCCTGAAGCTTTCTTT. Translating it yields CASSSSRQGRYPEAFF.

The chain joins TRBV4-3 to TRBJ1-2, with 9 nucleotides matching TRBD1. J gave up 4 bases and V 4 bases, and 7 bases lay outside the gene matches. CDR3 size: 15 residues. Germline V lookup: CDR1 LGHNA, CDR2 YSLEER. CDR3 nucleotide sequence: TGCGCCAGCAGCCCCGGGACAGGGTTAAGCTATGGCTACACCTTC. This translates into CASSPGTGLSYGYTF.

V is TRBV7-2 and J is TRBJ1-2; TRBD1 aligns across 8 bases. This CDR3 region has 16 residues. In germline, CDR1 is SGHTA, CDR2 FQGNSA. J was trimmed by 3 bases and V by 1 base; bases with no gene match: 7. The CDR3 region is CASSLERTGRDYGYTF. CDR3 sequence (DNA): TGTGCCAGCAGCTTAGAGAGGACAGGGCGGGACTATGGCTACACCTTC.

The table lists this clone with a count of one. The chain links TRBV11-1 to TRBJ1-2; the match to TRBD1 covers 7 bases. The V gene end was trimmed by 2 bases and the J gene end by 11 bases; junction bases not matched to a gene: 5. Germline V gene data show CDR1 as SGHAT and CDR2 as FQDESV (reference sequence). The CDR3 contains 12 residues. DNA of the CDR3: TGTGCCAGCAGCTTAAACAGGGGAGGATACACCTTC. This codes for CASSLNRGGYTF.